Sequencing of this TCR beta chain was carried out in a study of neurological immune-mediated disorders. Trimming took off 3 bases at V and 4 bases at J, with 19 bases between the two ends. CDR3 length: 16 residues. Per germline, CDR1 SGHAT and CDR2 FQNNGV. TCRdb re-analysed the 5' RACE reads in MiXCR, keeping a single row per CDR3 protein. The table includes approximately 60,000 distinct CDR3 sequences, under 4.5% detected once. The table lists this clonotype with many counts. Its antigen remains unknown. Findings and limits, study-wide: Association with the multiple sclerosis repertoire cluster was not found for any clinical or MRI feature. Phylogenetic grouping placed 18 of 34 multiple sclerosis patients' repertoires in one related-CDR3 cluster, a possible signature. No expanded-clone CDR3 amino acid sequence recurred across subjects, suggesting private TCR-beta repertoires.

The J gene is TRBJ2-7, the V gene TRBV11-2, with TRBD2 as a possible D gene (6 bases). This sequence originates from a woman aged 30 to 39 with multiple sclerosis. Sequencing used PBMCs. CDR3 residues: CASSFSSAWGKYEQYF. The CDR3, as DNA: TGTGCCAGCAGCTTCTCTAGCGCCTGGGGCAAATACGAGCAGTACTTC.